This TCR beta chain stems from a study of cytomegalovirus exposure and HLA in healthy donors. The germline V gene encodes CDR1 SEHNR and CDR2 FQNEAQ (reference sequence). The CDR3 extends over 15 amino acids. After removal of 7 bases from V and 2 bases from J, the junction contained 7 bases not matched to a gene. In the PCR, 60 Vbeta and 13 Jbeta primers were used. Profiled with immunoSEQ multiplex PCR; TCRdb holds only in-frame clones, not every one. The sample records under 300,000 clones, about 80% being singletons. As to this clone: Its cognate antigen is unknown.

Whole-study findings and limits: Previously analyzed data showed that most TCR beta V segments were productive at a frequency of about 90% or about 30%. Specific recognition of CMV antigens was confirmed in vitro for a few chains (all CMV-associated). TCR beta sequences reportedly predicted most subjects' HLA-A and HLA-B alleles accurately.

This receptor was taken from a woman aged 55-69 years in good health and CMV-seropositive. The rearrangement joins TRBV7-9 to TRBJ2-2, with TRBD2 matching 7 bases. Sequencing was done on a sample of PBMCs. CDR3 loop: CASKGLGLNTGELFF. CDR3 in DNA: TGTGCCAGCAAAGGACTAGGTTTAAACACCGGGGAGCTGTTTTTT.